This T cell receptor beta chain was identified during a study of OX40 agonist ivuxolimab in advanced cancers. Broadly, across the study: Ivuxolimab was a fully human IgG2 agonistic monoclonal antibody targeting the costimulatory receptor OX40 (CD134). Intravenous ivuxolimab was administered to patients every 2 weeks at six dose levels: 0.01, 0.1, 0.3, 1.5, 3 and 10 mg/kg. Of the 50 or so patients in dose escalation, about 20 had hepatocellular carcinoma, some 15 had melanoma, 9 had renal cell carcinoma and 9 had head and neck cancer. In the dose-escalation cohort, around 80% of patients were male, and the mean age was roughly 60 years with a range of about 20 to 80. Patients were allowed to have had prior anti-PD-1, anti-PD-L1 or anti-CTLA-4 therapy, and about 40% of the dose-escalation patients had been treated with checkpoint inhibitors. Partial responses occurred in three dose-escalation patients: two with cutaneous melanoma and one with hepatocellular carcinoma. Peripheral TCRbeta sequencing was intended to test whether TCR sequence diversity was altered and clonal T-cell expansion was caused by ivuxolimab. The paper covers the monotherapy dose-escalation part of the phase I ivuxolimab trial, which included N ≈ 57 patients. The investigation overall reported the following: Clonal expansion of both CD4+ and CD8+ blood T cells was observed from baseline to week 6 at doses 0.1 to 3.0 mg/kg. On average, CD8+ T cells showed more expanded clones than CD4+ T cells after ivuxolimab. Low levels of normalized T-cell clonal expansion were also seen in some patients who did not respond. Partial responders in the 0.1-3.0 mg/kg groups had among the lowest normalized peripheral clonal expansion, especially among CD8+ T cells. Antigen specificity was not determined for the clonally expanded peripheral T cells.

Patients with a history of autoimmune disease or receiving systemic immunosuppression were excluded from the trial. Peripheral blood for TCR sequencing was collected from all dose cohorts at baseline, on cycle 4 day 1, and on cycle 7 day 1. The samples were drawn from a first-in-human, open-label, multicenter phase I dose-escalation trial of ivuxolimab. The trial enrolled adults with locally advanced or metastatic head and neck squamous cell, hepatocellular, melanoma or renal cell carcinoma. Before TCR sequencing, CD4+ T cells and CD8+ T cells from peripheral blood were sorted into separate populations. Trimming removed 0 bases from V and 9 bases from J, leaving 16 bases between the germline ends. The germline V gene supplies CDR1 SGHRS and CDR2 YFSETQ. The CDR3, cysteine through phenylalanine, is 15 amino acids long. Kept here is only the CDR3 DNA, which spans 45 bases and is read in frame from base 1.

For sequencing of the TCRbeta CDR3 region, genomic DNA was extracted from the sorted cells. The immunoSEQ Assay was used to sequence the TCRbeta CDR3 regions. The immuneACCESS repertoire file appears here via TCRdb, limited to in-frame rearrangements. These files lack a portion of the clones; in checked studies, under half of the deficit traces to unresolved V genes, and the cause of the others is not known. Present in this sample are about 60,000 clones, just under 85% of which were seen just once. The ten largest clonotypes hold more than 2.5% of the sample. This clone is classified as medium-sized (0.01 to 0.1%). Its antigen has not been determined. Qualities for individual bases were not recorded, and no much larger clone is one base off.

This TCR was sampled from an adult with an advanced solid tumor such as melanoma, head and neck, liver or kidney cancer. Source: CD4+ or CD8+ T cells sorted from blood, taken in a trial of the OX40 agonist ivuxolimab. Recombination joined TRBV5-1 with TRBJ2-1; too little of a D gene remains to name it. The nucleotides are TGCGCCAGCAGCTTGGCCTTAGGAGATGTAAGTGAGCAGTTCTTC. This is translated as CASSLALGDVSEQFF.